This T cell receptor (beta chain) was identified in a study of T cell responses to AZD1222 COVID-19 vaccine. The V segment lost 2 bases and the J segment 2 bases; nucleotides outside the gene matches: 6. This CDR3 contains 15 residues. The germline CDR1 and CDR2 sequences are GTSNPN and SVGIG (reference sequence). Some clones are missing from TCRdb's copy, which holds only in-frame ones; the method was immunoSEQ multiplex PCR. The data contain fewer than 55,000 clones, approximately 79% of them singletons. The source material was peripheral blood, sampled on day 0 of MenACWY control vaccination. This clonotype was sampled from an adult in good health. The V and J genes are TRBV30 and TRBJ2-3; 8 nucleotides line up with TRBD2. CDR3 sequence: CAWSLIAGFTDTQYF. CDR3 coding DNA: TGTGCCTGGAGTCTGATAGCGGGGTTCACAGATACGCAGTATTTT.